This passage covers 5 T cell receptor beta chains from one sample sequenced in a study of cytomegalovirus exposure and HLA in healthy donors. The PCR used 60 Vbeta and 13 Jbeta primers. Method: immunoSEQ multiplex PCR; TCRdb's copy keeps in-frame clones and lacks some. The data show approximately 110,000 clones, with 80% to 85% seen just once and about a fifth held by the top ten. Sequencing used PBMCs. The source is a man between 25 and 39 years old in good health and CMV-seropositive.

Written as DNA, the CDR3 is TGTGCCAGTAGTATAGCGGGGGGTGGGTCTGAAGCTTTCTTT. It is translated as CASSIAGGGSEAFF. The V gene is TRBV19, the J gene TRBJ1-1, with D perhaps TRBD1 (5 bases). Trimming left V 1 base short and J 6 bases short, with 12 bases between. This CDR3 is 14 amino acids long. CDR1 LNHDA and CDR2 SQIVND come from the germline V gene (reference sequence).

This clone was counted a few times. The rearrangement uses TRBV30 and TRBJ2-6, with TRBD1 matching over 12 bases. The CDR3 has 17 amino acids. Germline lookup yields CDR1 GTSNPN and CDR2 SVGIG (reference sequence). V was clipped by 8 bases and J by 1 base; unmatched bases: 9. The CDR3 spells CALQRDRGRSGANVLTF. For the CDR3, the DNA is TGTGCCCTCCAACGGGACAGGGGGCGATCTGGGGCCAACGTCCTGACTTTC.

CDR3 bases: TGTGCCAGCAGCTCCCGACAGGGGACAAAAAACATTCAGTACTTC. It encodes CASSSRQGTKNIQYF. V gene TRBV7-2 combines with J gene TRBJ2-4; TRBD1 matches at 8 bases. Per germline, CDR1 SGHTA and CDR2 FQGNSA. This CDR3 has 15 residues. Trimming at V came to 4 bases and at J to 4 bases, leaving 6 bases not matched to a gene.

V gene TRBV5-1 combines with J gene TRBJ2-5, with 7 bases identical to TRBD2. CDR3 length equals 16 residues. Germline-derived CDR1 and CDR2 are SGHRS and YFSETQ. The trim removed 0 bases at V and 5 bases at J, leaving 10 bases unmatched. CDR3 DNA sequence: TGCGCCAGCAGCTTGGGCCTCGGACTAGGGGAGGAGACCCAGTACTTC. This encodes CASSLGLGLGEETQYF.

The chain is built from TRBV27 and TRBJ1-5; TRBD1 matches at 8 bases. Per germline, CDR1 MNHEY and CDR2 SMNVEV (reference sequence). V lost 5 bases to trimming and J lost 3 bases; unmatched junction nucleotides: 9. The CDR3 loop spans 16 amino acids. The CDR3 DNA follows: TGTGCCAGCAGTCCGACAGGGGTGCGATTCAATCAGCCCCAGCATTTT. It specifies CASSPTGVRFNQPQHF.